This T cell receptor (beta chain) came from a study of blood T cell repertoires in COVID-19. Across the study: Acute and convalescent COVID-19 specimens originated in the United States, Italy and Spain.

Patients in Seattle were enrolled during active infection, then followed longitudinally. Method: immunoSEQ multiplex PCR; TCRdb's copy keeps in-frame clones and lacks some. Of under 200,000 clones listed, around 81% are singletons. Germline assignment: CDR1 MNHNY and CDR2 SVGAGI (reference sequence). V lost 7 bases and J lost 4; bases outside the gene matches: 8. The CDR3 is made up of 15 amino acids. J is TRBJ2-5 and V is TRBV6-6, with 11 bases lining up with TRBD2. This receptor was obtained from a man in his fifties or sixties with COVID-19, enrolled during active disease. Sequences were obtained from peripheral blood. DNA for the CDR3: TGTGCCAGCACCCCGGGACTAGCGGCCAGAGAGACCCAGTACTTC. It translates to CASTPGLAARETQYF.